The clone carrying this T cell receptor (beta chain) was seen only a few times. Its antigen remains unknown. This entry is derived from a study of T-cell memory formation after mild COVID-19. Study overall: TCR clustering was largely donor specific.

Study-wide results and caveats: Contracting CD4+ clones sat mainly in CM and EM; CD8+ in EMRA. The finding that pre-infection memory included some responding clones suggested that cross-reactive memory joined.

Via MiXCR, TCRdb re-called the 5' RACE reads, giving one row per CDR3 protein. Among almost 550,000 distinct CDR3 sequences listed, approximately 20% were seen once. V lost 4 bases and J 2 bases, leaving 9 bases between the germline ends. This CDR3 region has 13 residues. In germline, CDR1 is SEHNR, CDR2 FQNEAQ (reference sequence). The sequence was collected from an adult woman who had mild COVID-19 (a few samples of this study predate the infection). Cell type and time point are not known. Sequencing used PBMCs or a T cell subset sorted from them (not recorded which). This chain links TRBV7-9 with TRBJ2-7, with D tentatively TRBD1 (6 bases). CDR3 residues: CASSYDRTYEQYF. The CDR3 nucleotides read TGTGCCAGCAGCTATGACAGGACCTACGAGCAGTACTTC.